These 25 T cell receptor beta chains were sequenced from one sample in a study of cytomegalovirus exposure and HLA in healthy donors. In the PCR, 60 Vbeta and 13 Jbeta primers were used. Profiled with immunoSEQ multiplex PCR; TCRdb holds only in-frame clones, not every one. The repertoire includes 95,000 to 150,000 clones, approximately 80% of them detected once, and about 0.22% sits in the top ten. Specimen: PBMCs. The source of these receptors is a man aged 50 or older in good health and CMV-seronegative.

The CDR3 spells CASSVEGAWEETQYF. CDR3 nucleotides: TGTGCCAGCAGCGTAGAGGGGGCCTGGGAAGAGACCCAGTACTTC. This rearrangement joins TRBV9 to TRBJ2-5, with TRBD1 matching 7 bases. The CDR3 is made up of 15 amino acids. V lost 0 bases, J lost 3 bases, and 5 bases stayed unmatched. Germline CDR1 SGDLS, CDR2 YYNGEE.

CDR3 coding DNA: TGCGCCAGCAGCTTGGCGGGACTCCCTAATGAGCAGTTCTTC. Its protein product is CASSLAGLPNEQFF. The chain has TRBV5-1 and TRBJ2-1; tentative D call: TRBD2 (6 bases). The germline gives CDR1 SGHRS, CDR2 YFSETQ. CDR3 length: 14 amino acids. The V end lost 0 bases, the J end lost 7 bases, and 11 bases lay between the germline ends.

The chain has TRBV6-5 and TRBJ2-7; D may be TRBD2 (5 bases). V shed 2 bases and J shed 2 bases, with 10 bases lying between them. The CDR3 covers 14 residues. Germline lookup yields CDR1 MNHEY and CDR2 SVGAGI. CDR3 in DNA: TGTGCCAGCAGTTACGGCGACGGGACCTACGAGCAGTACTTC. It is translated as CASSYGDGTYEQYF.

The chain combines TRBV6-6 with TRBJ1-1; 10 bases fit TRBD1. Germline V gives CDR1 MNHNY, CDR2 SVGAGI (reference sequence). V shed 5 bases and J 6 bases; nucleotides not matched to a gene: 6. This CDR3 has 14 amino acids. This CDR3 is CASSPTGGLAEAFF. CDR3 nucleotides: TGTGCCAGCAGTCCGACAGGGGGCCTGGCTGAAGCTTTCTTT.

The chain links TRBV7-2 to TRBJ1-2; tentatively, D is TRBD1 (5 bases). The V and J ends lost 5 bases and 8 bases respectively, with 18 bases between them. Germline V CDR1 and CDR2: SGHTA, FQGNSA. This CDR3 contains 14 residues. The CDR3 region is CASSPRQGRSGYTF. In DNA form, the CDR3 reads TGTGCCAGCAGCCCCCGGCAGGGCCGGAGCGGCTACACCTTC.

In its sample, this clone was seen a few times. This chain connects TRBV30 to TRBJ2-2; TRBD1 matches at 7 bases. In germline, CDR1 is GTSNPN, CDR2 SVGIG (reference sequence). Trimming removed 3 bases from V and 1 base from J; junction bases left unmatched: 11. This CDR3 contains 17 residues. CDR3 protein: CAWSRRWGQLNTGELFF. CDR3 DNA sequence: TGTGCCTGGAGCCGGCGATGGGGACAGTTGAACACCGGGGAGCTGTTTTTT.

The chain couples TRBV27 to TRBJ2-7, with a weak D call TRBD1 (5 bases). Trimming removed 6 bases from V and 4 bases from J, with 13 bases in between. The CDR3 consists of 13 residues. CDR1 is MNHEY and CDR2 is SMNVEV in the germline V gene (reference sequence). The CDR3 here is CASRRQLKYEQYF. In DNA form, the CDR3 reads TGTGCCAGCAGACGACAGCTAAAGTACGAGCAGTACTTC.

V is TRBV10-1 and J is TRBJ2-3; 13 bases are shared with TRBD2. J lost 0 bases, V lost 4 bases, and 4 bases had no gene match. This CDR3 comprises 17 residues. Germline V lookup: CDR1 WNHNN, CDR2 SYGVQD (reference sequence). CDR3 protein: CASSGTSGRTSTDTQYF. In DNA, the CDR3 is TGCGCCAGCAGTGGGACTAGCGGGAGAACTAGCACAGATACGCAGTATTTT.

V gene TRBV7-2 combines with J gene TRBJ1-1; possibly TRBD1 for D (5 bases). The CDR3 runs to 14 residues. Germline V gene sequence: CDR1 SGHTA, CDR2 FQGNSA. Trimming took 5 bases from V and 12 from J, leaving 22 bases between them. The DNA of the CDR3 is TGTGCCAGCAGCCTCACCGCAGGGTCGGGTGGGACTTTCTTT. It specifies CASSLTAGSGGTFF.

The genes are TRBV19 and TRBJ2-5; D gene ambiguous. Germline V lookup: CDR1 LNHDA, CDR2 SQIVND (reference sequence). This CDR3 is built from 13 residues. Deletions cut 4 bases from V and 4 bases from J, with 10 bases between. CDR3 protein: CASSTGRRETQYF. CDR3 in DNA: TGTGCCAGTAGTACGGGTCGGCGAGAGACCCAGTACTTC.

The gene calls are TRBV4-3 and TRBJ2-7; the D gene is possibly TRBD1 (6 bases). This CDR3 has 14 amino acids. Trimming pared 3 bases from V and 3 bases from J, leaving 12 bases between. CDR1 is LGHNA, CDR2 YSLEER, per germline. Here the CDR3 reads CASSQLDRNYEQYF. The DNA for the CDR3 is TGCGCCAGCAGCCAGTTAGACAGGAACTACGAGCAGTACTTC.

The chain employs TRBV5-1 and TRBJ1-2, with 7 bases identical to TRBD1. Germline CDR1 SGHRS, CDR2 YFSETQ. The CDR3 runs to 16 residues. Trimming took 5 bases from V and 1 from J; bases not matched to a gene: 11. The CDR3 region has the DNA TGCGCCAGCAGGGCACAGGAGGGGGCCCATAACTATGGCTACACCTTC. It specifies CASRAQEGAHNYGYTF.

A few counts support this clone. This chain uses TRBV28 with TRBJ2-7; D perhaps matches TRBD2 (5 bases). V was pared by 6 bases and J by 6 bases, with 15 bases between. The CDR3 runs 13 residues. Germline CDR1 reads MDHEN; CDR2 reads SYDVKM. The CDR3 DNA is TGTGCCAGCAGCGACCGCCCCCGGGGCGAGCAGTACTTC. This translates into CASSDRPRGEQYF. The whole variable domain, remainder taken from reference TRBV28 and TRBJ2-7, is DVKVTQSSRYLVKRTGEKVFLECVQDMDHENMFWYRQDPGLGLRLIYFSYDVKMKEKGDIPEGYSVSREKKERFSLILESASTNQTSMYLCASSDRPRGEQYFGPGTRLTVT.

This clone showed up just a few times. This chain joins TRBV30 and TRBJ1-3, with D unclear. The CDR3 is 13 amino acids. In germline, CDR1 is GTSNPN, CDR2 SVGIG (reference sequence). V lost 2 bases to trimming and J lost 2 bases, with 7 bases between them. The CDR3, as DNA: TGTGCCTGGAGTCCGGGTGCTGGAAACACCATATATTTT. As protein: CAWSPGAGNTIYF.

V and J are TRBV2 and TRBJ2-6; maybe TRBD2 (5 bases). CDR3 length: 20 residues. Trimming pared 6 bases from V and 0 bases from J, leaving 24 bases between. The germline CDR1 and CDR2 sequences are SNHLY and FYNNEI. The CDR3 region is CASSFTPGNLTLSGANVLTF. The CDR3 coding sequence is TGTGCCAGCAGCTTCACTCCGGGGAACTTAACACTCTCTGGGGCCAACGTCCTGACTTTC.

This clone occurred once. At one end the junction does not follow the germline gene, possibly because of a read error. The chain carries TRBV28 and TRBJ1-2, with D perhaps TRBD1 (6 bases). Germline V lookup: CDR1 MDHEN, CDR2 SYDVKM. The CDR3 runs 15 residues. CDR3 sequence reads: CASSSSDRKLHGYPF. The CDR3 coding sequence is TGTGCCAGCAGTTCCTCGGACAGAAAGCTCCATGGCTACCCCTTC.

This clone is a singleton in its sample. V is TRBV9 and J is TRBJ2-5, with a tentative D call TRBD2 (5 bases). CDR1 SGDLS and CDR2 YYNGEE come from the germline V gene. Deletions cut 4 bases from V and 1 base from J, with 14 bases between. The CDR3 sequence is 15 residues long. CDR3 residues: CASSPQASSQETQYF. The CDR3 DNA reads TGTGCCAGCAGCCCTCAGGCTAGCAGCCAAGAGACCCAGTACTTC.

This chain uses TRBV11-1 with TRBJ2-1, with 7 bases lining up with TRBD1. Germline V gives CDR1 SGHAT, CDR2 FQDESV (reference sequence). This CDR3 region has 14 residues. Trimming removed 5 bases from V and 6 bases from J; junction bases left unmatched: 7. CDR3 in amino acids: CASSSGTDPNEQFF. The DNA of the CDR3 is TGTGCCAGCAGCAGTGGGACAGATCCCAATGAGCAGTTCTTC.

This chain links TRBV11-2 with TRBJ2-7; a possible D gene is TRBD1 (5 bases). The CDR3 totals 12 residues. Germline V lookup: CDR1 SGHAT, CDR2 FQNNGV. Trimming removed 4 bases at V and 11 bases at J, with 15 bases between. The CDR3 protein is CASSYGMDTEYF. CDR3 in DNA: TGTGCCAGCAGCTATGGAATGGACACCGAGTACTTC.

The chain employs TRBV5-5 and TRBJ2-7; no definite D call. Trimming left V 0 bases short and J 3 bases short, with 7 bases between. The length of the CDR3 is 13 residues. Germline CDR1 and CDR2: SGHKS and YYEKEE (reference sequence). This CDR3 reads CASSLGGLYEQYF. The CDR3 bases are TGTGCCAGCAGCTTGGGCGGCCTCTACGAGCAGTACTTC.

This sequence joins TRBV18 and TRBJ2-7; 8 bases match TRBD1. V was pared by 5 bases and J by 6 bases, with 12 bases of the junction left unmatched. The CDR3 sequence is 15 residues long. Germline CDR1 reads KGHSH; CDR2 reads LQKENI. The CDR3 loop is CASSSMGQAGLEQYF. DNA for the CDR3: TGTGCCAGCTCATCAATGGGACAGGCGGGTCTCGAGCAGTACTTC.

The V call is TRBV27, the J call TRBJ1-5; no reliable D call. The CDR3 contains 14 residues. V lost 2 bases and J lost 9, with 14 bases in between. CDR1 and CDR2 (germline): MNHEY, SMNVEV (reference sequence). As DNA, the CDR3 is TGTGCCAGCAGTTTACTTATCGAGGAGGGGCCCCAGCATTTT. It codes for CASSLLIEEGPQHF.

Details on this clone: A read error may account for a junction end that differs from germline. V is TRBV11-3 and J is TRBJ1-1; no firm D call. CDR1 and CDR2 from the germline V gene are SGHNT and YENEEA. The CDR3 consists of 12 residues. CDR3 residues: CASSQAGVDRTF. The CDR3 DNA follows: TGTGCCAGCAGCCAAGCCGGGGTAGACCGTACGTTT.

This clone was recorded a few times. V usage is TRBV5-1 and J usage is TRBJ1-2; weak D call: TRBD1 (6 bases). The CDR3 contains 13 residues. Germline loops: CDR1 SGHRS, CDR2 YFSETQ. The germline V and J ends were trimmed by 7 bases and 2 bases, with 12 bases remaining between them. The CDR3 bases are TGCGCCAGCTCCCGGACAGACAACTATGGCTACACCTTC. Residues: CASSRTDNYGYTF.

The chain combines TRBV9 with TRBJ1-6; D perhaps matches TRBD1 (5 bases). The CDR3 has 19 amino acids. V was pared by 4 bases and J by 5 bases, with 25 bases between. Germline V gene lookup returns CDR1 SGDLS and CDR2 YYNGEE. The CDR3 loop reads CASSTIRDPGRRDNSPLHF. The CDR3 nucleotides are TGTGCCAGCAGCACCATCCGGGACCCCGGTAGGAGGGATAATTCACCCCTCCACTTT.